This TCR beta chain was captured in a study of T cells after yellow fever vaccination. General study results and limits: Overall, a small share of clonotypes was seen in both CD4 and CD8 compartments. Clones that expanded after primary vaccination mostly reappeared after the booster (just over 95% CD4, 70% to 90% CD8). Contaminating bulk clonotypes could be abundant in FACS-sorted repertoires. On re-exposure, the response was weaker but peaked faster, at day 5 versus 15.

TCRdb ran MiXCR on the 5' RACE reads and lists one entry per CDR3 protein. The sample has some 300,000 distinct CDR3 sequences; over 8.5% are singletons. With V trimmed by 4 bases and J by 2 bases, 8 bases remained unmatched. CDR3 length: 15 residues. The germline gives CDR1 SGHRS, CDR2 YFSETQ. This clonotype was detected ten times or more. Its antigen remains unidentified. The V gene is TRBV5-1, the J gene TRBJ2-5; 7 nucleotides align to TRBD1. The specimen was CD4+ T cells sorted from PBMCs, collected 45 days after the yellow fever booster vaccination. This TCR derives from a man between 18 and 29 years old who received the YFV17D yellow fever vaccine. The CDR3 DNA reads TGCGCCAGCAGCCCCCCCGGGACAGTTCAAGAGACCCAGTACTTC. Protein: CASSPPGTVQETQYF.